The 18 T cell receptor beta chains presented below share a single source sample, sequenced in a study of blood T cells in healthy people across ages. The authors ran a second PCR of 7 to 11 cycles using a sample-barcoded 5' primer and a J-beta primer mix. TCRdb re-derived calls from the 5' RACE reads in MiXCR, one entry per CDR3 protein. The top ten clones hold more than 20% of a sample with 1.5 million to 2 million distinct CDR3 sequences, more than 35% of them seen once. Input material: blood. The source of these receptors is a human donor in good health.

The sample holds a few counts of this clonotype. CDR3 protein: CASSLDGQGDGYTF. The CDR3 DNA reads TGTGCCAGCAGCTTAGACGGGCAGGGGGATGGCTACACCTTC. This sequence joins TRBV7-9 and TRBJ1-2, with TRBD1 identical over 7 bases. From germline, CDR1 is SEHNR and CDR2 FQNEAQ (reference sequence). The trim removed 1 base at V and 6 bases at J, leaving 5 bases unmatched. This CDR3 spans 14 amino acids.

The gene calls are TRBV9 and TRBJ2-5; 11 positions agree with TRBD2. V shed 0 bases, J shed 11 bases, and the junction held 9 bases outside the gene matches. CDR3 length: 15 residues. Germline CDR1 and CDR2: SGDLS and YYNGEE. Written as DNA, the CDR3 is TGTGCCAGCAGCGTAGAGGGGACTAGCGGAAATGAGCAGTACTTC. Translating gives CASSVEGTSGNEQYF.

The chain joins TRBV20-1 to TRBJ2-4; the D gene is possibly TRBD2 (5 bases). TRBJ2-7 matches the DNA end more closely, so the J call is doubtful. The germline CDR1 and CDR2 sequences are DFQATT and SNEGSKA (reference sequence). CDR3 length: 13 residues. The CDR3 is CSARDRTGSEQYF. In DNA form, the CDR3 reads TGCAGTGCTAGAGATCGAACGGGGAGCGAGCAGTACTTC.

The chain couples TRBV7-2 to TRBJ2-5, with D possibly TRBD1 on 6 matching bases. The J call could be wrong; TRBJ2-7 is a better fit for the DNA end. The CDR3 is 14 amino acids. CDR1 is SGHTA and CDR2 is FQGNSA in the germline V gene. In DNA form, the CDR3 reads TGTGCCAGCAGCCCACGACAGGTCCTCAACGAGCAGTACTTC. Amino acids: CASSPRQVLNEQYF.

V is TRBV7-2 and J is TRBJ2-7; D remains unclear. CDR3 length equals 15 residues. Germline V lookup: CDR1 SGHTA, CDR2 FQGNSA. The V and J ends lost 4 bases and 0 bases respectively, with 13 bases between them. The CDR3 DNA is TGTGCCAGCAGCTCCCGTAGTAGGGCCTCCTACGAGCAGTACTTC. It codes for CASSSRSRASYEQYF.

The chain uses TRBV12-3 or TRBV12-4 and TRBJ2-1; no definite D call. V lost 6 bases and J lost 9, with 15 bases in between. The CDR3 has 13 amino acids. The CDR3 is CASSFAAWGEQFF. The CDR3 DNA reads TGTGCCAGCAGCTTCGCGGCCTGGGGTGAGCAGTTCTTC.

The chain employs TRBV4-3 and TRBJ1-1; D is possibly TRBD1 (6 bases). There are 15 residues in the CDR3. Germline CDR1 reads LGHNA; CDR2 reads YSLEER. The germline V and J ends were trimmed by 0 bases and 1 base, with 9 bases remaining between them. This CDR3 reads CASSQDGTPNTEAFF. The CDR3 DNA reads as TGCGCCAGCAGCCAAGATGGGACACCGAACACTGAAGCTTTCTTT.

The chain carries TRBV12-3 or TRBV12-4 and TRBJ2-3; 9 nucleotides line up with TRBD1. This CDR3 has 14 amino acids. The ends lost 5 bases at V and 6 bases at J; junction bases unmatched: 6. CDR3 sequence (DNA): TGTGCCAGCAGTGACGGGACAGGGCACGATACGCAGTATTTT. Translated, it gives CASSDGTGHDTQYF.

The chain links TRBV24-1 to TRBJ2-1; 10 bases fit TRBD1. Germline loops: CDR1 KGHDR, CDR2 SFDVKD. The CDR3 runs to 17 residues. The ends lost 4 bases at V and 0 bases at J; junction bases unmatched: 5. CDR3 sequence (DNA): TGTGCCACCAGTGACCTCGGACAGGGGGACTCCTACAATGAGCAGTTCTTC. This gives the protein CATSDLGQGDSYNEQFF.

CDR3 region: CASRRDREWLYF. CDR3 DNA: TGTGCCAGCAGACGGGACAGGGAATGGCTGTACTTC. The V call is TRBV28, the J call TRBJ2-7, with 9 bases aligning to TRBD1. Germline values: CDR1 MDHEN, CDR2 SYDVKM. V gave up 6 bases and J gave up 12 bases; unmatched junction bases: 9. The CDR3 extends over 12 amino acids. Combining the CDR3 with reference TRBV28 and TRBJ2-7 gives the whole variable domain DVKVTQSSRYLVKRTGEKVFLECVQDMDHENMFWYRQDPGLGLRLIYFSYDVKMKEKGDIPEGYSVSREKKERFSLILESASTNQTSMYLCASRRDREWLYFGPGTRLTVT.

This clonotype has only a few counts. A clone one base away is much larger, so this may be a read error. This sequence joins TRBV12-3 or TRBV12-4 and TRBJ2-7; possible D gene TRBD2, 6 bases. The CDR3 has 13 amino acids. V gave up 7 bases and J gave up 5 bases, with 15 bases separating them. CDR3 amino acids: CASTHGGNDEQYF. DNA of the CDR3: TGTGCCAGCACTCACGGGGGTAACGACGAGCAGTACTTC.

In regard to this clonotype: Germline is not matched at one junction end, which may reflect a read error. The CDR3 DNA follows: TGTGCCAGCAGGATGGGGATTGGACTCGATGGCAATCAGGCCCAGCATTTT. Translation gives CASRMGIGLDGNQAQHF. The chain couples TRBV2 to TRBJ1-5; no clear D. Germline CDR1 and CDR2: SNHLY and FYNNEI. The CDR3 has 17 amino acids.

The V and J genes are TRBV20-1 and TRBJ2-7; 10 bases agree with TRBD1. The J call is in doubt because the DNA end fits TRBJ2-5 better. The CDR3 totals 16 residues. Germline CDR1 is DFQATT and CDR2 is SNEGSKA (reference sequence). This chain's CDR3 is CSARLGQGSNWETQYF. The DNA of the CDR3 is TGCAGTGCTAGATTGGGACAGGGGTCAAATTGGGAGACCCAGTACTTC.

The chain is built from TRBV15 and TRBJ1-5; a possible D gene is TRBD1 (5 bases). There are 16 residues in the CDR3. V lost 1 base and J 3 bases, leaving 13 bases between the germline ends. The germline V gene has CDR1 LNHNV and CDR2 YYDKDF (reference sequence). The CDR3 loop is CATSRGMGRNNQPQHF. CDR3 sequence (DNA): TGTGCCACCAGCAGAGGTATGGGGCGGAACAATCAGCCCCAGCATTTT.

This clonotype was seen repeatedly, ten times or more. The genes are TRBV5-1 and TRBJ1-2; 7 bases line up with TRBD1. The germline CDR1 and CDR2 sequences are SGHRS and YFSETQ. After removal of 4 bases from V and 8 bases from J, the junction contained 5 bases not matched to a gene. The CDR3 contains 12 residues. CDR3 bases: TGCGCCAGCAGCCTACGGACAGGCGGCTACACCTTC. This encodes CASSLRTGGYTF.

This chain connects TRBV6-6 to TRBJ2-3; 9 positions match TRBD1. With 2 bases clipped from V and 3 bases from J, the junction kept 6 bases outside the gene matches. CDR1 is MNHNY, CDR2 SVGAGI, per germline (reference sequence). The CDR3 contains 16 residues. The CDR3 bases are TGTGCCAGCAGTTACCTCGGGACAGGGCGAACAGATACGCAGTATTTT. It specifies CASSYLGTGRTDTQYF.

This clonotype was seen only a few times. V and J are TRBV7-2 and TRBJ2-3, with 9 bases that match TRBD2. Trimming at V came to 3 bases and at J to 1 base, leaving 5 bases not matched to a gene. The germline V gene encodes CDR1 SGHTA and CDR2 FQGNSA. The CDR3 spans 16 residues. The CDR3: CASSFPTSGGTDTQYF. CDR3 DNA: TGTGCCAGCAGCTTCCCGACTAGCGGAGGCACAGATACGCAGTATTTT.

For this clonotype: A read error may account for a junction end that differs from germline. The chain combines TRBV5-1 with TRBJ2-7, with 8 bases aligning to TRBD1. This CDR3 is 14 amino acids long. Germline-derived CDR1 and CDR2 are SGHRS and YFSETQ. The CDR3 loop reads CASSLVGQGYGQYF. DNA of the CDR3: TGCGCCAGCAGCTTGGTTGGACAGGGCTACGGGCAGTACTTC.